The 20 T cell receptor beta chains in this list originate from one sample, sequenced in a study of T cell repertoires in cytomegalovirus infection. One entry per CDR3 protein, called by TCRdb with MiXCR from the reads. Of approximately 260,000 distinct CDR3 sequences listed, over 15% are singletons. Source material: CD8+ T cells from PBMCs. The receptors come from a human donor in good health (CMV status not recorded). Some clones in this sample may be carry-over from other donors' samples.

The rearrangement links TRBV28 to TRBJ1-1; D call uncertain. Trimming took 3 bases from V and 4 from J, leaving 24 bases between them. Germline CDR1 is MDHEN and CDR2 is SYDVKM. CDR3 size: 18 residues. CDR3 DNA: TGTGCCAGCAGTTTCAGTAGAATTCCCGAGACCCCGAGCACTGAAGCTTTCTTT. This encodes CASSFSRIPETPSTEAFF.

There are many counts of this clonotype. V is TRBV28 and J is TRBJ1-1; 8 positions agree with TRBD1. J gave up 4 bases and V 6 bases, and 10 bases lay outside the gene matches. This CDR3 is 15 amino acids long. Germline loops: CDR1 MDHEN, CDR2 SYDVKM. CDR3 sequence reads: CASRRDQGAITEAFF. CDR3 in DNA: TGTGCCAGCAGGCGTGATCAGGGGGCTATCACTGAAGCTTTCTTT.

This clonotype was observed a handful of times. This rearrangement joins TRBV28 to TRBJ2-2; the D is unclear. CDR3 length: 13 amino acids. CDR1 is MDHEN, CDR2 SYDVKM, per germline. This chain's CDR3 is CASAIGVTGELFF. CDR3 sequence (DNA): TGTGCGAGTGCAATTGGAGTAACCGGGGAGCTGTTTTTT.

This clonotype was observed a few times. This chain joins TRBV7-9 and TRBJ1-3; no firm D call. Germline V gives CDR1 SEHNR, CDR2 FQNEAQ (reference sequence). Trimming removed 3 bases from V and 6 bases from J, with 3 bases in between. The CDR3 loop spans 11 amino acids. The CDR3, as DNA: TGTGCCAGCAGCTTGCTAAACACCATATATTTT. Protein: CASSLLNTIYF.

V is TRBV6-5 and J is TRBJ2-2; D gene unclear. CDR1 and CDR2 from the germline V gene are MNHEY and SVGAGI. V lost 2 bases, J lost 0 bases, and 13 bases lay in between. This CDR3 is built from 17 residues. CDR3 nucleotide sequence: TGTGCCAGCAGTTACACCGAGACATTCGCGAACACCGGGGAGCTGTTTTTT. Protein product: CASSYTETFANTGELFF.

This clonotype was counted between two and nine times. The chain combines TRBV28 with TRBJ2-7; D tentatively fits TRBD1 or TRBD2 (6 bases each). The CDR3 covers 15 residues. Germline CDR1 and CDR2: MDHEN and SYDVKM. V lost 3 bases, J lost 7 bases, and 19 bases lay in between. The CDR3, as DNA: TGTGCCAGCAGTTTGCGGGGCTACCAGGGGCGGGAGCAGTACTTC. This gives the protein CASSLRGYQGREQYF.

CDR3 sequence reads: CASSQVEVGLLTKNIQYF. The CDR3 coding sequence is TGCGCCAGCAGCCAAGTCGAGGTGGGGTTGCTGACCAAAAACATTCAGTACTTC. The chain links TRBV4-1 to TRBJ2-4; D gene unclear. CDR1 and CDR2 from the germline V gene are MGHRA and YSYEKL. The CDR3 totals 18 residues. Trimming removed 1 base from V and 2 bases from J, with 18 bases in between.

This clonotype was picked up one time. The CDR3 nucleotides read TGTGCCAGCAGCCCCACGGAGCTTCCCGCCGATGAGCAGTTCTTC. Its translation is CASSPTELPADEQFF. The chain links TRBV12-3 or TRBV12-4 to TRBJ2-1; D unclear. The CDR3 spans 15 residues. V shed 6 bases and J shed 8 bases, with 20 bases lying between them.

A few counts support this clonotype. The chain links TRBV18 to TRBJ2-1; TRBD2 matches 8 bases. V lost 3 bases to trimming and J lost 7 bases; unmatched junction nucleotides: 11. This CDR3 region has 16 residues. Germline V gives CDR1 KGHSH, CDR2 LQKENI. Here the CDR3 DNA reads TGTGCCAGCTCACCTTCGGGGGGGGCCTCTGGTAATGAGCAGTTCTTC. This translates into CASSPSGGASGNEQFF.

This clonotype occurred a few times. The chain has TRBV28 and TRBJ2-3; 10 nucleotides align to TRBD2. This CDR3 has 19 amino acids. Looked up from germline, CDR1 is MDHEN and CDR2 is SYDVKM. The V gene end was trimmed by 3 bases and the J gene end by 6 bases; junction bases not matched to a gene: 18. DNA for the CDR3: TGTGCCAGCAGTTTTGTGGGTGGGCTAGCGGGGGCTCCAGGCGATACGCAGTATTTT. This sequence encodes CASSFVGGLAGAPGDTQYF.

There are many counts of this clonotype. The chain links TRBV7-9 to TRBJ2-2, with TRBD1 as a possible D gene (6 bases). This CDR3 contains 17 residues. Germline V gene lookup returns CDR1 SEHNR and CDR2 FQNEAQ (reference sequence). V lost 2 bases, J lost 2 bases, and 15 bases lay in between. The CDR3 DNA reads as TGTGCCAGCAGCTTAACATACCGGGACACCAACACCGGGGAGCTGTTTTTT. Its protein product is CASSLTYRDTNTGELFF. Filled out from reference TRBV7-9 and TRBJ2-2, the complete variable domain reads DTGVSQNPRHKITKRGQNVTFRCDPISEHNRLYWYRQTLGQGPEFLTYFQNEAQLEKSRLLSDRFSAERPKGSFSTLEIQRTEQGDSAMYLCASSLTYRDTNTGELFFGEGSRLTVL.

This clonotype has at least ten counts. The chain uses TRBV7-2 and TRBJ2-3; 11 bases agree with TRBD2. The CDR3 consists of 15 residues. The V and J ends lost 6 bases and 5 bases, in that order; junction bases with no gene match: 7. Germline CDR1 and CDR2: SGHTA and FQGNSA. CDR3 residues: CASRILAGEGDTQYF. DNA of the CDR3: TGTGCCAGCAGAATACTAGCGGGGGAGGGAGATACGCAGTATTTT.

V and J are TRBV5-1 and TRBJ1-2; 9 bases match TRBD1. V trimming: 0 bases; J trimming: 14 bases; junction bases outside the gene matches: 11. Germline V gene lookup returns CDR1 SGHRS and CDR2 YFSETQ. This CDR3 has 14 residues. CDR3 residues: CASSLVSDRGFWTF. CDR3 coding DNA: TGCGCCAGCAGCTTGGTCAGCGACAGGGGGTTTTGGACCTTC.

This clonotype was observed a handful of times. The chain has TRBV10-3 and TRBJ2-3, with D perhaps TRBD1 (5 bases). The germline gives CDR1 ENHRY, CDR2 SYGVKD. This CDR3 is 13 amino acids long. Trimming stripped 3 bases from V and 5 bases from J, with 9 bases between. CDR3 coding DNA: TGTGCCATCAGTGACCGCACAGGAGATACGCAGTATTTT. The encoded protein is CAISDRTGDTQYF.

The CDR3 spells CASSLARGLITEAFF. The CDR3 DNA sequence: TGTGCCAGCAGCTTAGCTCGGGGGCTTATCACTGAAGCTTTCTTT. The chain recombines TRBV7-9 with TRBJ1-1; weak D call: TRBD1 (6 bases). V was pared by 0 bases and J by 4 bases, with 12 bases between. The CDR3 has 15 amino acids. Germline loops: CDR1 SEHNR, CDR2 FQNEAQ (reference sequence).

The chain is built from TRBV4-1 and TRBJ1-5, with D perhaps TRBD1 (6 bases). Trimming shortened V by 0 bases and J by 7 bases, and 13 bases separated the two germline ends. Looked up from germline, CDR1 is MGHRA and CDR2 is YSYEKL. The CDR3 runs to 15 residues. DNA of the CDR3: TGCGCCAGCAGCCAAGATCGAGGGGGTCTCCAGCCCCAGCATTTT. Protein: CASSQDRGGLQPQHF.

Only a few counts were recorded for this clonotype. The genes are TRBV6-2 or TRBV6-3 and TRBJ2-4; a weak D match, TRBD1 (5 bases). The germline CDR1 and CDR2 sequences are MNHEY and SVGEGT. The length of the CDR3 is 14 residues. V was trimmed by 0 bases and J by 15 bases, leaving 18 bases between them. In DNA form, the CDR3 reads TGTGCCAGCAGTTACTCGATCCCCTCGGCAGGGCTGTACTTC. This sequence encodes CASSYSIPSAGLYF.

This clonotype was found many times. V usage is TRBV2 and J usage is TRBJ2-7, with 9 bases matching TRBD1. Germline V gene lookup returns CDR1 SNHLY and CDR2 FYNNEI. Unmatched junction bases numbered 4, after V lost 1 base and J lost 3 bases. The CDR3 runs to 15 residues. CDR3 sequence (DNA): TGTGCCAGCAGTGAAGGGACAGGGGACGTCTACGAGCAGTACTTC. Its protein is CASSEGTGDVYEQYF.

The chain joins TRBV6-1 to TRBJ1-1, with 8 nucleotides matching TRBD1. J was trimmed by 6 bases and V by 4 bases; bases with no gene match: 7. There are 14 residues in the CDR3. CDR1 is MNHNS, CDR2 SASEGT, per germline. The CDR3 region has the DNA TGTGCCAGCAGTGCGGACAGGGTGAAGGCTGAAGCTTTCTTT. Amino acids: CASSADRVKAEAFF.

The rearrangement links TRBV12-5 to TRBJ2-3; no clear D. Germline CDR1 reads LGHNT; CDR2 reads FRNRAP. This CDR3 comprises 11 residues. Trimming left V 1 base short and J 12 bases short, with 8 bases between. CDR3 in amino acids: CASGLALVQYF. CDR3 DNA sequence: TGTGCTAGTGGTTTGGCACTTGTTCAGTATTTT.